The 29 T cell receptor beta chains listed next were all sequenced from one sample in a study of CD8+ T cells in alopecia areata. Extraction of RNA preceded its reverse transcription into cDNA, which served as the sequencing template. The table came from immunoSEQ multiplex PCR; TCRdb's copy has only in-frame clones and leaves some out. The sample contains 150,000 to 200,000 clones, roughly 65% of which appear only once. Source: CD4+ T cells sorted from blood, taken at week 0. These receptors all come from a human donor with alopecia areata.

This clone was counted between two and nine times. The chain employs TRBV2 and TRBJ2-1, with D maybe TRBD2 (5 bases). The CDR3 loop spans 13 amino acids. Germline V gene data show CDR1 as SNHLY and CDR2 as FYNNEI. V was pared by 4 bases and J by 3 bases, with 7 bases between. This CDR3 reads CASSGTFYNEQFF. CDR3 bases: TGTGCCAGCAGTGGGACTTTCTACAATGAGCAGTTCTTC.

The chain joins TRBV29-1 to TRBJ1-2; D uncertain. V shed 3 bases and J shed 4 bases, with 12 bases lying between them. CDR1 is SQVTM and CDR2 is ANQGSEA in the germline V gene. This CDR3 comprises 13 residues. CDR3 sequence reads: CSVDEGNAYGYTF. In DNA form, the CDR3 reads TGCAGCGTTGATGAAGGGAACGCCTATGGCTACACCTTC.

The V gene is TRBV29-1, the J gene TRBJ2-3; a weak D match, TRBD1 (6 bases). Germline V gene data show CDR1 as SQVTM and CDR2 as ANQGSEA. The V end lost 7 bases, the J end lost 5 bases, and 16 bases lay between the germline ends. CDR3 length: 13 residues. The CDR3 DNA reads as TGCAGCGCTGGGGACACACGAGGAGATACGCAGTATTTT. It translates to CSAGDTRGDTQYF.

This clone was seen only a few times. This chain links TRBV7-2 with TRBJ2-7, with 7 bases fitting TRBD2. In germline, CDR1 is SGHTA, CDR2 FQGNSA. After removal of 1 base from V and 4 bases from J, the junction contained 4 bases not matched to a gene. This CDR3 region has 14 residues. The CDR3 region is CASSLVAGEYEQYF. In DNA form, the CDR3 reads TGTGCCAGCAGCTTAGTGGCGGGGGAGTACGAGCAGTACTTC.

The chain links TRBV29-1 to TRBJ1-1, with 7 bases lining up with TRBD1. The ends lost 3 bases at V and 2 bases at J; junction bases unmatched: 3. This CDR3 spans 13 amino acids. Germline-derived CDR1 and CDR2 are SQVTM and ANQGSEA. The CDR3 sequence is CSVDRQGNTEAFF. The CDR3 DNA reads as TGCAGCGTTGACCGACAGGGAAACACTGAAGCTTTCTTT. Together with reference TRBV29-1 and TRBJ1-1, the CDR3 gives the full variable domain: SAVISQKPSRDICQRGTSLTIQCQVDSQVTMMFWYRQQPGQSLTLIATANQGSEATYESGFVIDKFPISRPNLTFSTLTVSNMSPEDSSIYLCSVDRQGNTEAFFGQGTRLTVV.

V gene TRBV11-2 combines with J gene TRBJ2-7; no definite D call. CDR1 is SGHAT and CDR2 is FQNNGV in the germline V gene. With 5 bases removed from V and 4 bases from J, the gap between germline ends came to 12 bases. This CDR3 is 13 amino acids long. CDR3 DNA: TGTGCCAGCAGCACTCACTCCTTTTACGAGCAGTACTTC. Residues: CASSTHSFYEQYF.

The V and J genes are TRBV29-1 and TRBJ2-7, with D maybe TRBD2 (6 bases). CDR1 and CDR2 (germline): SQVTM, ANQGSEA. CDR3 length equals 11 residues. V lost 3 bases and J lost 5, with 8 bases in between. The CDR3 sequence is CSVDSGDEQYF. The CDR3, as DNA: TGCAGCGTTGATTCGGGGGACGAGCAGTACTTC.

The table lists this clone with a few counts. The chain carries TRBV11-3 and TRBJ2-3; D gene unclear. V was clipped by 0 bases and J by 7 bases, with 11 bases between them. The germline CDR1 and CDR2 sequences are SGHNT and YENEEA. The CDR3 covers 14 residues. For the CDR3, the DNA is TGTGCCAGCAGCTTAGATCCTCAAGTCAATACGCAGTATTTT. Amino acid sequence: CASSLDPQVNTQYF.

The chain recombines TRBV5-6 with TRBJ1-1; D call uncertain. With 5 bases removed from V and 10 bases from J, the gap between germline ends came to 12 bases. From germline, CDR1 is SGHDT and CDR2 YYEEEE. This CDR3 has 11 residues. CDR3 sequence (DNA): TGTGCCAGCAGTTCGTCCGTGGGAGCTTTCTTT. Its protein product is CASSSSVGAFF. Complete variable domain (other parts from reference TRBV5-6 and TRBJ1-1): DAGVTQSPTHLIKTRGQQVTLRCSPKSGHDTVSWYQQALGQGPQFIFQYYEEEERQRGNFPDRFSGHQFPNYSSELNVNALLLGDSALYLCASSSSVGAFFGQGTRLTVV.

This clone was seen only once. This chain connects TRBV5-1 to TRBJ2-5, with 7 bases fitting TRBD1. The CDR3 has 14 residues. Germline V gene data show CDR1 as SGHRS and CDR2 as YFSETQ. Losses at the gene ends were 0 bases for V and 5 bases for J; bases not matched to a gene: 4. The CDR3 region is CASSLEQGTETQYF. CDR3 nucleotides: TGCGCCAGCAGCTTGGAACAGGGGACGGAGACCCAGTACTTC.

J is TRBJ2-7 and V is TRBV14; a possible D gene is TRBD1 (6 bases). The CDR3 length is 16 residues. Deletions cut 4 bases from V and 2 bases from J, with 18 bases between. Per germline, CDR1 SGHDN and CDR2 FVKESK. This CDR3 is CASSPRLRGTPYEQYF. CDR3 DNA sequence: TGTGCCAGCAGCCCCCGTTTGAGGGGGACCCCCTACGAGCAGTACTTC.

The V and J genes are TRBV2 and TRBJ2-3, with a tentative D call TRBD1 (6 bases). This CDR3 has 14 amino acids. Trimming pared 4 bases from V and 5 bases from J, leaving 13 bases between. Looked up from germline, CDR1 is SNHLY and CDR2 is FYNNEI. CDR3 coding DNA: TGTGCCAGCAGTGCCCAGGGGCTCGGAGATACGCAGTATTTT. Translation: CASSAQGLGDTQYF.

The chain couples TRBV30 to TRBJ1-2; D gene unclear. Germline CDR1 and CDR2: GTSNPN and SVGIG (reference sequence). The V end lost 3 bases, the J end lost 0 bases, and 11 bases lay between the germline ends. CDR3 size: 14 residues. The CDR3: CAWSTYSANYGYTF. CDR3 DNA: TGTGCCTGGAGCACCTATTCCGCTAACTATGGCTACACCTTC.

V is TRBV4-3 and J is TRBJ1-2; D not certain. Germline CDR1 and CDR2: LGHNA and YSLEER. V dropped 2 bases and J dropped 0 bases, with 13 bases sitting between them. This CDR3 has 16 residues. The CDR3: CASSQTATVANYGYTF. The CDR3, as DNA: TGCGCCAGCAGCCAAACAGCCACAGTTGCTAACTATGGCTACACCTTC.

This clone has only a few counts. The CDR3 coding sequence is TGTGCCAGCAGGTTGGGGGCAGGGCAGGTTGAAACTGAAGCTTTCTTT. This translates into CASRLGAGQVETEAFF. The genes are TRBV2 and TRBJ1-1, with D tentatively TRBD1 (6 bases). Per germline, CDR1 SNHLY and CDR2 FYNNEI. Trimming took off 6 bases at V and 5 bases at J, with 22 bases between the two ends. This CDR3 is 16 amino acids long.

The chain joins TRBV29-1 to TRBJ1-1, with 7 bases fitting TRBD1. CDR1 is SQVTM, CDR2 ANQGSEA, per germline. V shed 2 bases, J shed 1 base, and the junction held 1 base outside the gene matches. The CDR3 spans 13 residues. In DNA form, the CDR3 reads TGCAGCGTTGAACGGGACAGGAACACTGAAGCTTTCTTT. Its translation is CSVERDRNTEAFF.

The chain combines TRBV5-6 with TRBJ2-7; D remains ambiguous. Looked up from germline, CDR1 is SGHDT and CDR2 is YYEEEE. Trimming stripped 2 bases from V and 6 bases from J, with 9 bases between. The CDR3 spans 12 residues. CDR3 region: CASSLTMREQYF. The CDR3 nucleotides are TGTGCCAGCAGCTTAACTATGCGCGAGCAGTACTTC. Together with reference TRBV5-6 and TRBJ2-7, the CDR3 gives the full variable domain: DAGVTQSPTHLIKTRGQQVTLRCSPKSGHDTVSWYQQALGQGPQFIFQYYEEEERQRGNFPDRFSGHQFPNYSSELNVNALLLGDSALYLCASSLTMREQYFGPGTRLTVT.

CDR3 sequence reads: CASSQEWAGARETQYF. The CDR3 nucleotides are TGCGCCAGCAGCCAAGAATGGGCGGGGGCGAGGGAGACCCAGTACTTC. This chain links TRBV4-3 with TRBJ2-5, with D possibly matching TRBD2 (7 bases). This CDR3 is 16 amino acids long. V lost 0 bases to trimming and J lost 5 bases, with 16 bases between them. The germline CDR1 and CDR2 sequences are LGHNA and YSLEER.

The chain carries TRBV29-1 and TRBJ2-4; TRBD2 matches at 9 bases. CDR3 length equals 15 residues. The junction had 3 bases not matched to a gene; V was cut back by 2 bases and J by 1 base. Germline CDR1 is SQVTM and CDR2 is ANQGSEA. The CDR3 nucleotides are TGCAGCGTTGAAAGGCGGGGGGGTGCCAAAAACATTCAGTACTTC. It yields the protein CSVERRGGAKNIQYF.

The chain is built from TRBV30 and TRBJ1-1; TRBD1 matches 7 bases. This CDR3 comprises 14 residues. Germline V CDR1 and CDR2: GTSNPN, SVGIG (reference sequence). The J segment lost 4 bases and the V segment lost 2 bases, leaving 7 bases of the junction unmatched. CDR3 in amino acids: CAWSRDRLSTEAFF. As DNA, the CDR3 is TGTGCCTGGAGTCGGGACAGACTGAGCACTGAAGCTTTCTTT. The whole variable domain, filled in from reference TRBV30 and TRBJ1-1, reads SQTIHQWPATLVQPVGSPLSLECTVEGTSNPNLYWYRQAAGRGLQLLFYSVGIGQISSEVPQNLSASRPQDRQFILSSKKLLLSDSGFYLCAWSRDRLSTEAFFGQGTRLTVV.

The chain couples TRBV30 to TRBJ1-1; possibly TRBD1 for D (5 bases). The V end lost 1 base, the J end lost 5 bases, and 11 bases lay between the germline ends. The V gene's germline CDR1 is GTSNPN and CDR2 SVGIG (reference sequence). The CDR3 length is 13 residues. The CDR3 DNA is TGTGCCTGGAGTGAAGGGGTGAGGACTGAAGCTTTCTTT. Translating it yields CAWSEGVRTEAFF.

The rearrangement joins TRBV25-1 to TRBJ1-2; D gene unclear. The CDR3 sequence is 12 residues long. The ends were cut back, 5 bases at V and 3 bases at J, with 7 bases in the middle. The germline V gene has CDR1 MGHDK and CDR2 SYGVNS. CDR3: CASSSSYYGYTF. The CDR3, as DNA: TGTGCCAGCAGTTCTAGTTACTATGGCTACACCTTC.

As concerns this clone: Other DNA sequences in the same sample also yield this CDR3. The genes are TRBV27 and TRBJ2-7; D ambiguous. The V gene's germline CDR1 is MNHEY and CDR2 SMNVEV (reference sequence). CDR3 length: 13 residues. V was trimmed by 5 bases and J by 2 bases, leaving 10 bases between them. CDR3 protein: CASSRDRAYEQYF. DNA of the CDR3: TGTGCCAGCAGTAGGGATAGGGCCTACGAGCAGTACTTC.

This chain joins TRBV10-3 and TRBJ2-6; D may be TRBD1 (7 bases). CDR3 length: 17 residues. The germline V gene encodes CDR1 ENHRY and CDR2 SYGVKD. V dropped 11 bases and J dropped 0 bases, with 20 bases sitting between them. The CDR3 DNA follows: TGTGCCGTCGGGCGCGGGACAGTTCCCTCTGGGGCCAACGTCCTGACTTTC. Protein: CAVGRGTVPSGANVLTF.

This chain links TRBV30 with TRBJ1-1; D remains unclear. Trimming removed 7 bases from V and 6 bases from J, with 12 bases in between. The CDR3 is 11 residues long. Germline V gives CDR1 GTSNPN, CDR2 SVGIG (reference sequence). The CDR3 coding sequence is TGTGCCTTCCTTACATCTTCTGAAGCTTTCTTT. It encodes CAFLTSSEAFF.

The rearrangement uses TRBV29-1 and TRBJ2-7; D not resolved. The CDR3 spans 12 residues. Trimming removed 7 bases from V and 2 bases from J, with 12 bases in between. Germline V gene lookup returns CDR1 SQVTM and CDR2 ANQGSEA. The CDR3 region is CSAADGPYEQYF. The DNA of the CDR3 is TGCAGCGCCGCGGACGGACCCTACGAGCAGTACTTC.

The rearrangement uses TRBV29-1 and TRBJ1-4, with D possibly matching TRBD1 (5 bases). Germline values: CDR1 SQVTM, CDR2 ANQGSEA. The V end lost 4 bases, the J end lost 3 bases, and 9 bases lay between the germline ends. The CDR3 spans 13 residues. The DNA for the CDR3 is TGCAGCGTTGGGGACGTCTCTAATGAAAAACTGTTTTTT. Translated: CSVGDVSNEKLFF.

In this sample, this clone turned up a few times. The chain joins TRBV29-1 to TRBJ2-5; 8 bases map to TRBD1. Trimming removed 4 bases from V and 4 bases from J; junction bases left unmatched: 8. The CDR3 has 14 residues. Germline CDR1 and CDR2: SQVTM and ANQGSEA. DNA for the CDR3: TGCAGCGTTGGGGACAGGCAACCAGGAGAGACCCAGTACTTC. Translation gives CSVGDRQPGETQYF.

CDR3 sequence: CAWRQATNTEAFF. As DNA, the CDR3 is TGTGCCTGGAGACAGGCGACAAACACTGAAGCTTTCTTT. J is TRBJ1-1 and V is TRBV30, with D possibly matching TRBD1 (5 bases). The CDR3 runs to 13 residues. V was clipped by 3 bases and J by 2 bases, with 10 bases between them. CDR1 GTSNPN and CDR2 SVGIG come from the germline V gene (reference sequence). Looking up the rest from reference TRBV30 and TRBJ1-1 gives the full variable domain: SQTIHQWPATLVQPVGSPLSLECTVEGTSNPNLYWYRQAAGRGLQLLFYSVGIGQISSEVPQNLSASRPQDRQFILSSKKLLLSDSGFYLCAWRQATNTEAFFGQGTRLTVV.